Listed here are 8 T cell receptor beta chains from one sample, sequenced in a study of cytomegalovirus exposure and HLA in healthy donors. The primer mix had 60 Vbeta and 13 Jbeta primers. Clones were read by immunoSEQ multiplex PCR, and TCRdb kept only the in-frame ones, dropping some. The sample has roughly 60,000 clones, more than 75% seen once. Sequenced: PBMCs. The receptors come from a female donor in good health and CMV-seronegative.

The rearrangement links TRBV2 to TRBJ1-2; TRBD1 aligns across 7 bases. This CDR3 comprises 13 residues. Germline loops: CDR1 SNHLY, CDR2 FYNNEI. Unmatched junction bases numbered 2, after V lost 6 bases and J lost 1 base. CDR3 coding DNA: TGTGCCAGCAGGGGGGACAGTAACTATGGCTACACCTTC. Residues: CASRGDSNYGYTF.

Of note for this clone: The germline gene is not matched at one end of the junction; a read error may be the cause. The V gene is TRBV19, the J gene TRBJ1-3, with D unclear. The length of the CDR3 is 18 residues. Germline CDR1 is LNHDA and CDR2 is SQIVND (reference sequence). As DNA, the CDR3 is TGTGCTAGTAGTCTACCGGTTGGTAGAGAGTTCTTAGGAAACACCATATATTTT. Its protein product is CASSLPVGREFLGNTIYF.

The chain has TRBV4-1 and TRBJ2-1; 7 bases fit TRBD1. This CDR3 is 15 amino acids long. With V trimmed by 2 bases and J by 6 bases, 7 bases remained unmatched. Germline values: CDR1 MGHRA, CDR2 YSYEKL. CDR3 loop: CASSQRTGVGNEQFF. The CDR3 bases are TGCGCCAGCAGCCAAAGGACAGGTGTAGGCAATGAGCAGTTCTTC.

The rearrangement joins TRBV5-1 to TRBJ1-2, with a weak D call TRBD1 (6 bases). CDR3 length: 14 residues. V was pared by 6 bases and J by 0 bases, with 12 bases between. The germline V gene encodes CDR1 SGHRS and CDR2 YFSETQ. CDR3 DNA: TGCGCCAGCAAGTTGGGGGCTTCTAACTATGGCTACACCTTC. Its protein is CASKLGASNYGYTF. The whole variable domain, filled in from reference TRBV5-1 and TRBJ1-2, reads KAGVTQTPRYLIKTRGQQVTLSCSPISGHRSVSWYQQTPGQGLQFLFEYFSETQRNKGNFPGRFSGRQFSNSRSEMNVSTLELGDSALYLCASKLGASNYGYTFGSGTRLTVV.

V usage is TRBV5-6 and J usage is TRBJ1-2; D perhaps matches TRBD1 (5 bases). Trimming cost V 4 bases and J 4 bases, with 17 bases left between them. Germline V gene sequence: CDR1 SGHDT, CDR2 YYEEEE. There are 15 residues in the CDR3. CDR3 bases: TGTGCCAGCAGCGATGGCGCGGGACGGATCTATGGCTACACCTTC. This gives the protein CASSDGAGRIYGYTF.

This clone was counted between two and nine times. This chain joins TRBV4-1 and TRBJ1-1, with 8 bases lining up with TRBD1. The germline V gene has CDR1 MGHRA and CDR2 YSYEKL. J gave up 0 bases and V 2 bases, and 5 bases lay outside the gene matches. The CDR3 totals 16 residues. The CDR3 nucleotides are TGCGCCAGCAGCCAATGGTCAGGGGGCCTGAACACTGAAGCTTTCTTT. This codes for CASSQWSGGLNTEAFF.

In the case of this clone: At one end the junction does not follow the germline gene, possibly because of a read error. The chain combines TRBV5-4 with TRBJ2-7; 8 nucleotides agree with TRBD1. The CDR3 extends over 13 amino acids. Germline CDR1 and CDR2: SGHNT and YYREEE (reference sequence). The chain's CDR3 is CAGSLGTGVEQYF. For the CDR3, the DNA is TGTGCCGGCAGCTTAGGGACAGGTGTCGAGCAGTACTTC.

V usage is TRBV5-4 and J usage is TRBJ2-1; 8 bases match TRBD2. The length of the CDR3 is 16 residues. Trimming at V came to 2 bases and at J to 0 bases, leaving 4 bases not matched to a gene. Per the germline V gene, CDR1 is SGHNT and CDR2 is YYREEE (reference sequence). The DNA for the CDR3 is TGTGCCAGCAGCTTCGGGGGGGGGAGCTCCTACAATGAGCAGTTCTTC. Its protein is CASSFGGGSSYNEQFF. The full variable domain, with the rest looked up from reference TRBV5-4 and TRBJ2-1, is ETGVTQSPTHLIKTRGQQVTLRCSSQSGHNTVSWYQQALGQGPQFIFQYYREEENGRGNFPPRFSGLQFPNYSSELNVNALELDDSALYLCASSFGGGSSYNEQFFGPGTRLTVL.